Listed here are 14 T cell receptor beta chains from one sample, sequenced in a study of T cell repertoires and HLA-DP antigens. TCRdb's copy holds only in-frame clones and misses some; the assay was immunoSEQ multiplex PCR. In the table there are almost 90,000 clones, around nine tenths of which are singletons. Their antigens remain unidentified. The sample consisted of CD4+ T cells from PBMCs. The receptor source for this set is a middle-aged man in good health and CMV-seronegative.

This chain joins TRBV7-2 and TRBJ2-5; perhaps D is TRBD1 or TRBD2 (6 bases each). Trimming removed 4 bases at V and 4 bases at J, with 19 bases between. Per the germline V gene, CDR1 is SGHTA and CDR2 is FQGNSA. CDR3 length: 16 amino acids. The CDR3 here is CASSSGWRRGGETQYF. As DNA, the CDR3 is TGTGCCAGCAGCTCCGGTTGGCGCAGGGGAGGAGAGACCCAGTACTTC. The complete variable domain, with remaining parts taken from reference TRBV7-2 and TRBJ2-5, reads GAGVSQSPSNKVTEKGKDVELRCDPISGHTALYWYRQSLGQGLEFLIYFQGNSAPDKSGLPSDRFSAERTGGSVSTLTIQRTQQEDSAVYLCASSSGWRRGGETQYFGPGTRLLVL.

The rearrangement joins TRBV30 to TRBJ1-5; 9 bases line up with TRBD1. The germline V gene has CDR1 GTSNPN and CDR2 SVGIG (reference sequence). Trimming at V came to 3 bases and at J to 2 bases, leaving 5 bases not matched to a gene. The CDR3 contains 15 residues. The CDR3 loop is CAWSEGQGGNQPQHF. As DNA, the CDR3 is TGTGCCTGGAGCGAGGGACAGGGAGGCAATCAGCCCCAGCATTTT.

This clone was counted a single time. This chain connects TRBV21-1 to TRBJ2-7; TRBD1 reflects the table's D call only, with no check against the DNA. TRBV21-1 is tagged as a pseudogene. This CDR3 comprises 19 residues. CDR3 DNA: TGTGCCAGCAGCAAAGGGCAAAAGGGGGACAGGGGGGTTTCCTACGAGCAGTACTTC. As protein: CASSKGQKGDRGVSYEQYF.

This clone was seen more than once but under ten times. V is TRBV18 and J is TRBJ2-1, with D perhaps TRBD2 (5 bases). Germline lookup yields CDR1 KGHSH and CDR2 LQKENI. Trimming removed 2 bases from V and 10 bases from J, with 9 bases in between. The CDR3 is 12 amino acids. CDR3 protein: CASSPSREEQFF. CDR3 DNA: TGTGCCAGCTCACCAAGCCGGGAAGAGCAGTTCTTC.

The rearrangement links TRBV29-1 to TRBJ1-1; D is undetermined. V lost 6 bases to trimming and J lost 1 base, with 6 bases between them. The CDR3 covers 11 residues. CDR1 and CDR2 from the germline V gene are SQVTM and ANQGSEA. CDR3 sequence: CSVDKNTEAFF. The CDR3 region has the DNA TGCAGCGTCGACAAGAACACTGAAGCTTTCTTT.

This clone was seen just once. This chain uses TRBV27 with TRBJ2-7; 7 bases fit TRBD2. V trimming: 1 base; J trimming: 3 bases; junction bases outside the gene matches: 6. In germline, CDR1 is MNHEY, CDR2 SMNVEV (reference sequence). The CDR3 totals 15 residues. The CDR3 spells CASSLFNSGFYEQYF. The CDR3 region has the DNA TGTGCCAGCAGTTTATTTAATAGCGGGTTCTACGAGCAGTACTTC.

The chain has TRBV19 and TRBJ2-7; a weak D match, TRBD1 (6 bases). This CDR3 has 14 residues. From germline, CDR1 is LNHDA and CDR2 SQIVND (reference sequence). Deletions cut 3 bases from V and 4 bases from J, with 13 bases between. CDR3: CASSIKAGVYEQYF. The DNA for the CDR3 is TGTGCCAGTAGTATCAAGGCAGGGGTATACGAGCAGTACTTC.

CDR3 sequence reads: CASSPNRGWTGELFF. The CDR3 DNA sequence: TGTGCCAGCAGCCCTAACAGGGGTTGGACCGGGGAGCTGTTTTTT. The chain joins TRBV11-3 to TRBJ2-2; 7 nucleotides align to TRBD1. With V trimmed by 5 bases and J by 5 bases, 8 bases remained unmatched. The CDR3 extends over 15 amino acids. Germline loops: CDR1 SGHNT, CDR2 YENEEA.

The gene calls are TRBV9 and TRBJ2-5; a weak D match, TRBD2 (6 bases). Germline loops: CDR1 SGDLS, CDR2 YYNGEE. The germline V and J ends were trimmed by 0 bases and 1 base, with 13 bases remaining between them. The CDR3 covers 16 residues. Written as DNA, the CDR3 is TGTGCCAGCAGCGTAGGGGGTAGCGGACTCCAAGAGACCCAGTACTTC. This encodes CASSVGGSGLQETQYF. The full variable domain, its missing parts supplied by reference TRBV9 and TRBJ2-5, is DSGVTQTPKHLITATGQRVTLRCSPRSGDLSVYWYQQSLDQGLQFLIQYYNGEERAKGNILERFSAQQFPDLHSELNLSSLELGDSALYFCASSVGGSGLQETQYFGPGTRLLVL.

This clone was detected only a few times. The V and J genes are TRBV9 and TRBJ2-3; possible D gene TRBD1, 6 bases. CDR1 SGDLS and CDR2 YYNGEE come from the germline V gene. This CDR3 has 15 amino acids. The V gene lost 3 bases and the J gene lost 2 bases, with 13 bases spanning the gap. Written as DNA, the CDR3 is TGTGCCAGCAGCGGGGGGCTTATCCCCACAGATACGCAGTATTTT. It encodes CASSGGLIPTDTQYF.

This clone was recorded a few times. CDR3 DNA: TGTGCCAGCAGCTTTTATGGGACAGGGAACACTGAAGCTTTCTTT. It is translated as CASSFYGTGNTEAFF. The rearrangement joins TRBV5-6 to TRBJ1-1, with 8 bases aligning to TRBD1. The CDR3 has 15 residues. Germline V gene sequence: CDR1 SGHDT, CDR2 YYEEEE. J was trimmed by 1 base and V by 2 bases; bases with no gene match: 4.

V is TRBV5-4 and J is TRBJ2-5, with 8 bases aligning to TRBD2. CDR3 size: 16 residues. V was pared by 4 bases and J by 2 bases, with 10 bases of the junction left unmatched. Germline V gives CDR1 SGHNT, CDR2 YYREEE (reference sequence). Written as DNA, the CDR3 is TGTGCCAGCAGCCTAGGCACTAGCGGAGTTCAAGAGACCCAGTACTTC. Translation gives CASSLGTSGVQETQYF.

The chain employs TRBV7-2 and TRBJ1-1, with D uncertain. Trimming removed 0 bases at V and 5 bases at J, with 10 bases between. The CDR3 runs 14 residues. CDR1 is SGHTA, CDR2 FQGNSA, per germline. The CDR3 is CASSLAGRGTEAFF. CDR3 nucleotides: TGTGCCAGCAGCTTAGCGGGCAGAGGGACTGAAGCTTTCTTT.

The V and J genes are TRBV7-2 and TRBJ1-2; D gene ambiguous. The CDR3 consists of 13 residues. CDR1 and CDR2 (germline): SGHTA, FQGNSA. V was trimmed by 5 bases and J by 1 base, leaving 8 bases between them. The CDR3 sequence is CASSPSFNYGYTF. CDR3 sequence (DNA): TGTGCCAGCAGCCCGAGCTTTAACTATGGCTACACCTTC.